This TCR beta chain is drawn from a study of T cell repertoires in aging, cancer and after chemotherapy. In the study overall: Six age groups, ranging from 30 or younger to 70 or older, included the donors. The whole study produced a dataset of some 9 million TCR reads. Overall study results and limits: Rebound thymic output was suggested by rising median generation probability during chemotherapy in each cancer cohort.

As to this clonotype: The antigen is undetermined.

Amplification of TCR beta used genomic DNA extracted from peripheral blood. Trimming cost V 0 bases and J 3 bases, with 17 bases left between them. Germline CDR1 and CDR2: MNHEY and SMNVEV (reference sequence). This CDR3 has 17 residues. TRB rearrangements spanning V, D and J were amplified using mixed TRB-A/B primers. From the multiplex PCR reads, TCRdb called clonotypes with MiXCR, one entry per CDR3 protein. The sample shows about 2,900 distinct CDR3 sequences, 30% of them seen only once. The genes are TRBV27 and TRBJ1-1, with a tentative D call TRBD1 (5 bases). Sequencing input: blood. This TCR came from a human donor with a solid tumor. CDR3 DNA sequence: TGTGCCAGCAGTTTATCGAGGTTCCGGGGCTCGGACACTGAAGCTTTCTTT. It is translated as CASSLSRFRGSDTEAFF.